The sequence of this TCR beta chain was determined in a study of blood T cells in healthy people across ages. Germline values: CDR1 SGHVS, CDR2 FQNEAQ. The CDR3 is 21 residues long. The authors ran a second PCR of about 6 to 11 cycles using a sample-barcoded 5' primer and a J-beta primer mix. TCRdb recomputed calls from the 5' RACE reads with MiXCR, one row per CDR3 protein. The sample has 1,100,000 or so distinct CDR3 sequences, 35% to 50% seen once. Specimen: blood. The source of this sequence is a woman in her sixties in good health. V usage is TRBV7-8 and J usage is TRBJ2-5; TRBD2 aligns across 11 bases. The tail of the sequence fits TRBJ2-7 better, so the J call may be wrong. Here the CDR3 DNA reads TGTGCCAGCAGCTTAGCGGGTGAACTCCTAGCGGGAGGACTCCCTACCTACGAGCAGTACTTC. Protein product: CASSLAGELLAGGLPTYEQYF.